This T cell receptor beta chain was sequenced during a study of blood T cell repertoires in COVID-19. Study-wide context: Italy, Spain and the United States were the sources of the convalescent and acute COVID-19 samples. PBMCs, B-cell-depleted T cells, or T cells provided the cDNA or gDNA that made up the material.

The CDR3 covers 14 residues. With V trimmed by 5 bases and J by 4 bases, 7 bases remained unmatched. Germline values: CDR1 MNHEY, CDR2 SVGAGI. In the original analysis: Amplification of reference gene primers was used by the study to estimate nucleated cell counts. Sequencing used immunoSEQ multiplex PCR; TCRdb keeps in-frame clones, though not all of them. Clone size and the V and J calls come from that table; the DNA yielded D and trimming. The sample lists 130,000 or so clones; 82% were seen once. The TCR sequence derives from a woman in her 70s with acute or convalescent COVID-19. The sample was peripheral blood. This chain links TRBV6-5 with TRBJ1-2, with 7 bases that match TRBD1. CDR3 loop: CASSTGDQAYGYTF. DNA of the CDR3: TGTGCCAGCAGTACAGGGGACCAGGCCTATGGCTACACCTTC.